Below, one TCR beta chain is given with its context. Its antigen is unidentified. A read error may explain this, as a much larger clone is one base away. The sample belongs to a study of CD8+CD57+ T cells in acquired aplastic anemia. Study summary: The mean DNA yield obtained from sorted CD4+ and CD8+ cells came to roughly 3 ug.

Germline values: CDR1 SNHLY, CDR2 FYNNEI. Trimming removed 5 bases at V and 8 bases at J, with 12 bases between. The CDR3 has 12 amino acids. Genomic DNA acted as the template from which TCR beta VDJ combination and CDR3 sequence profiling were carried out. TCRdb reprocessed the reads with MiXCR, giving one entry per CDR3 protein. The sample consists of about 160,000 distinct CDR3 sequences, 40% to 50% of them appearing once. Study conclusions and caveats: Researchers report that around 29 CD8+ CDR3 sequences appeared in both patients and controls.

Patients who underwent sequencing had shown CD8+CD57+ cell expansion by flow cytometry. The sequencing input was sorted CD4+, CD8+, or CD8+CD57+ T cells (not recorded which) from PBMCs. This TCR came from a human donor with aplastic anemia. The chain uses TRBV2 and TRBJ2-5; TRBD1 or TRBD2 may be the D gene (5 bases each). Written as DNA, the CDR3 is TGTGCCAGCAGTTACATGGGGACCACCCAGTACTTC. It is translated as CASSYMGTTQYF.